The rows below give T cell receptor beta chains drawn from one sample of a study of spatial heterogeneity in lung cancer. TCRdb processed the 5' RACE reads anew with MiXCR; each CDR3 protein has one entry. The data hold about 82,000 distinct CDR3 sequences, with roughly 13% observed a single time. The source material was PBMCs, sampled at surgery. Receptors originate from a male donor with early-stage non-small cell lung cancer. The CDR3 runs from the conserved cysteine through the conserved F or W. Fields, in order: V gene, clone size, D gene, J gene, CDR3 DNA, CDR3 protein. A D gene is named only where the DNA matches it firmly. The listing skips clone size in some rows; elsewhere it reads once, few, many or a size class.

v_gene: TRBV3-1; abundance: NA; d_gene: NA; j_gene: TRBJ2-3; CDR3nt: TGTGCCAGCAGCCATCAGCGGGGCACAGATACGCAGTATTTT; CDR3aa: CASSHQRGTDTQYF
v_gene: TRBV19; abundance: few; d_gene: NA; j_gene: TRBJ2-1; CDR3nt: TGTGCCAGTAGTATCCATAATGGGGGTAACAATGAGCAGTTCTTC; CDR3aa: CASSIHNGGNNEQFF
v_gene: TRBV29-1; abundance: few; d_gene: NA; j_gene: TRBJ1-1; CDR3nt: TGCAGCGTTGAAACCCGACAGAGCCCTTTCTTT; CDR3aa: CSVETRQSPFF
v_gene: TRBV29-1; abundance: many; d_gene: NA; j_gene: TRBJ1-1; CDR3nt: TGCAGCGTCCCACAGAGGAACACTGAAGCTTTCTTT; CDR3aa: CSVPQRNTEAFF
v_gene: TRBV7-9; abundance: NA; d_gene: NA; j_gene: TRBJ2-5; CDR3nt: TGTGCCAGCAGCTCGGGTCCCTACGGGGTCCAAGAGACCCAGTACTTC; CDR3aa: CASSSGPYGVQETQYF
v_gene: TRBV5-1; abundance: many; d_gene: NA; j_gene: TRBJ1-2; CDR3nt: TGCGCCAGCAGCCAGGGTACTAACTATGGCTACACCTTC; CDR3aa: CASSQGTNYGYTF
v_gene: TRBV7-3; abundance: many; d_gene: TRBD1; j_gene: TRBJ2-2; CDR3nt: TGTGCCAGCAGCCCCGAGGGGGCCGACACCGGGGAGCTGTTTTTT; CDR3aa: CASSPEGADTGELFF
v_gene: TRBV7-2; abundance: NA; d_gene: NA; j_gene: TRBJ2-5; CDR3nt: TGTGCCAGCAGCTTAGGAACGGGGGGCACCCAAGAGACCCAGTACTTC; CDR3aa: CASSLGTGGTQETQYF
v_gene: TRBV5-1; abundance: NA; d_gene: NA; j_gene: TRBJ2-3; CDR3nt: TGCGCCAGCGGCCCCTACGAGGGTAGCACAGATACGCAGTATTTT; CDR3aa: CASGPYEGSTDTQYF
v_gene: TRBV24-1; abundance: few; d_gene: NA; j_gene: TRBJ2-7; CDR3nt: TGTGCCACCAGTTCACAGGGAGGCGCCGAGCAGTACTTC; CDR3aa: CATSSQGGAEQYF
v_gene: TRBV3-1; abundance: few; d_gene: NA; j_gene: TRBJ1-1; CDR3nt: TGTGCCAGCAGCCAAGCAGTGATGAACACTGAAGCTTTCTTT; CDR3aa: CASSQAVMNTEAFF
v_gene: TRBV6-1; abundance: many; d_gene: TRBD1; j_gene: TRBJ1-4; CDR3nt: TGTGCCAGCAAGGACAGGATTCTTAATGAAAAACTGTTTTTT; CDR3aa: CASKDRILNEKLFF
v_gene: TRBV27; abundance: NA; d_gene: TRBD2; j_gene: TRBJ2-1; CDR3nt: TGTGCCAGCAGTCTTCAGACTCTGCGGGAGGCTAATCAGGATGAGCAGTTCTTC; CDR3aa: CASSLQTLREANQDEQFF
v_gene: TRBV11-2; abundance: NA; d_gene: TRBD1; j_gene: TRBJ1-1; CDR3nt: TGTGCCAGCTTGCCTGCAGGGGGCCTTGACACTGAAGCTTTCTTT; CDR3aa: CASLPAGGLDTEAFF
v_gene: TRBV2; abundance: many; d_gene: TRBD2; j_gene: TRBJ2-1; CDR3nt: TGTGCCAGCAGTAGGGCCCCTAGCGGGGGGGGTAGCTCCTACAATGAGCAGTTCTTC; CDR3aa: CASSRAPSGGGSSYNEQFF